These 9 T cell receptor beta chains share one sample of origin, sequenced in a study of cytomegalovirus exposure and HLA in healthy donors. With 60 Vbeta and 13 Jbeta primers, the PCR was carried out. Generated by immunoSEQ multiplex PCR, the TCRdb table keeps only in-frame clones and is missing some. The sample holds 100,000 to 120,000 clones, around 73% seen once. Input material: PBMCs. The receptors were gathered from a man aged 30 to 39 in good health and CMV-seronegative.

CDR3 nucleotide sequence: TGTGCCAGCAGTTTAAGGGGGGGCTTAGGAGTTTCGGGCACAGATACGCAGTATTTT. It encodes CASSLRGGLGVSGTDTQYF. The chain combines TRBV28 with TRBJ2-3, with a weak D call TRBD2 (7 bases). Trimming stripped 2 bases from V and 1 base from J, with 22 bases between. This CDR3 spans 19 amino acids. Per the germline V gene, CDR1 is MDHEN and CDR2 is SYDVKM.

This clone has a handful of counts. This rearrangement joins TRBV15 to TRBJ2-1; 10 bases are a match to TRBD2. CDR3 length: 19 residues. Germline CDR1 LNHNV, CDR2 YYDKDF (reference sequence). Germline trimming cut 6 bases from V and 0 bases from J; bases unmatched to any gene: 14. Here the CDR3 DNA reads TGTGCCACCAGGAGTGACCGCCGACTAGCGGGCAGCTCCTACAATGAGCAGTTCTTC. It yields the protein CATRSDRRLAGSSYNEQFF.

For this clone: The same CDR3 arises from other DNA sequences in this sample as well. The chain recombines TRBV7-9 with TRBJ1-5, with D uncertain. V was trimmed by 2 bases and J by 2 bases, leaving 4 bases between them. This CDR3 is built from 13 residues. Germline V gives CDR1 SEHNR, CDR2 FQNEAQ (reference sequence). CDR3 amino acids: CASSLRGNQPQHF. For the CDR3, the DNA is TGTGCCAGCAGCTTACGGGGCAATCAGCCCCAGCATTTT. Full variable domain (remainder filled in from reference TRBV7-9 and TRBJ1-5): DTGVSQNPRHKITKRGQNVTFRCDPISEHNRLYWYRQTLGQGPEFLTYFQNEAQLEKSRLLSDRFSAERPKGSFSTLEIQRTEQGDSAMYLCASSLRGNQPQHFGDGTRLSIL.

The V and J genes are TRBV16 and TRBJ2-7; tentative D call: TRBD2 (5 bases). CDR1 is KGHSY and CDR2 is FQNENV in the germline V gene. The germline V and J ends were trimmed by 7 bases and 3 bases, with 13 bases remaining between them. The CDR3 length is 13 residues. CDR3 sequence: CASMGDGLYEQYF. The CDR3 region has the DNA TGTGCCAGCATGGGAGACGGACTCTACGAGCAGTACTTC.

J is TRBJ1-1 and V is TRBV29-1, with 7 bases lining up with TRBD1. CDR1 and CDR2 from the germline V gene are SQVTM and ANQGSEA. Unmatched junction bases numbered 11, after V lost 7 bases and J lost 3 bases. The CDR3 runs 14 residues. The CDR3 here is CSASQGEIDTEAFF. CDR3 DNA sequence: TGCAGCGCAAGCCAGGGGGAAATCGACACTGAAGCTTTCTTT.

This chain uses TRBV10-3 with TRBJ1-1, with D perhaps TRBD1 (6 bases). Trimming pared 1 base from V and 8 bases from J, leaving 8 bases between. Looked up from germline, CDR1 is ENHRY and CDR2 is SYGVKD. CDR3 length: 12 amino acids. The CDR3 protein is CAISEFDREAFF. In nucleotides, the CDR3 is TGTGCCATCAGTGAGTTTGACAGGGAAGCTTTCTTT.

The V and J genes are TRBV6-6 and TRBJ2-1; D gene unclear. Trimming pared 5 bases from V and 0 bases from J, leaving 5 bases between. Germline CDR1 MNHNY, CDR2 SVGAGI (reference sequence). The CDR3 has 13 residues. The CDR3 protein is CASSTGSYNEQFF. The CDR3, as DNA: TGTGCCAGCAGTACTGGCTCCTACAATGAGCAGTTCTTC.

This clone was counted a few times. The V gene is TRBV9, the J gene TRBJ2-1; D gene unclear. This CDR3 has 13 amino acids. The germline gives CDR1 SGDLS, CDR2 YYNGEE. Trimming took off 0 bases at V and 2 bases at J, with 3 bases between the two ends. CDR3 DNA sequence: TGTGCCAGCAGCGTAGCTACCTACAATGAGCAGTTCTTC. This translates into CASSVATYNEQFF.

The chain has TRBV28 and TRBJ2-7; 11 nucleotides agree with TRBD1. The CDR3 is made up of 14 amino acids. Trimming took 3 bases from V and 3 from J; bases not matched to a gene: 1. Germline values: CDR1 MDHEN, CDR2 SYDVKM. The CDR3 here is CASSLDRGLYEQYF. CDR3 coding DNA: TGTGCCAGCAGTTTGGACAGGGGGCTCTACGAGCAGTACTTC.